Reported below is one T cell receptor beta chain. This entry is derived from a study of blood T cell repertoires in COVID-19. Study overall: Some COVID-19 samples were acute and others convalescent; all came from the United States, Italy and Spain. PBMCs, B-cell-depleted T cells, or T cells were the source of the cDNA or gDNA that made up the material.

From germline, CDR1 is LGHDT and CDR2 YNNKEL (reference sequence). The CDR3 loop spans 12 amino acids. The germline V and J ends were trimmed by 8 bases and 11 bases, with 18 bases remaining between them. In the authors' methods: Estimates of nucleated cell counts were drawn from the amplification of reference gene primers. Clones were sequenced by immunoSEQ multiplex PCR, and TCRdb holds only the in-frame ones, with some missing. That table supplies the V and J calls and clone size; D and trimming were determined from the DNA. There are 230,000 or so clones in the sample; around four fifths occur only once, and roughly 8.8% lies in the top ten.

The rearrangement uses TRBV3-1 (or the pseudogene TRBV3-2) and TRBJ1-1; D remains ambiguous. The sequence was obtained from a man between 35 and 55 years old with active or convalescent COVID-19. Sequenced input: peripheral blood. The CDR3 coding sequence is TGTGCCAGCTCTTCAGTCGGGGTCGGGGCTTTCTTT. This encodes CASSSVGVGAFF.